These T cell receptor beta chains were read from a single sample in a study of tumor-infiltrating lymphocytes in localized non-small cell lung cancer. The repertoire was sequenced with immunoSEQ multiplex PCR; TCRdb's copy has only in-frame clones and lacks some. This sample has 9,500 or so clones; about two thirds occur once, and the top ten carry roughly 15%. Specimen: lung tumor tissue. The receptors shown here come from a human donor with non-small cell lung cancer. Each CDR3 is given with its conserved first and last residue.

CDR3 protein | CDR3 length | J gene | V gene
CASSQPSGISRTYEQYF | 17 | TRBJ2-7 | TRBV4-2
CASSAGQYNSPLHF | 14 | TRBJ1-6 | TRBV14
CASSLRFRDEQYF | 13 | TRBJ2-7 | TRBV5-1
CASSDEGAGVGEQYF | 15 | TRBJ2-7 | TRBV10-1
CASSEPMTYGYTF | 13 | TRBJ1-2 | TRBV25-1
CATSRTVTYEQYF | 13 | TRBJ2-7 | TRBV15
CASSPGQSRGQPQHF | 15 | TRBJ1-5 | TRBV7-9
CASSPLGTGYGYTF | 14 | TRBJ1-2 | TRBV5-6
CASSLNLRQANTGELFF | 17 | TRBJ2-2 | TRBV13
CASSLDRAAGEQFF | 14 | TRBJ2-1 | TRBV11-1
CASSLDNGRETQYF | 14 | TRBJ2-5 | TRBV18
CASSLAGDLEKLFF | 14 | TRBJ1-4 | TRBV5-1